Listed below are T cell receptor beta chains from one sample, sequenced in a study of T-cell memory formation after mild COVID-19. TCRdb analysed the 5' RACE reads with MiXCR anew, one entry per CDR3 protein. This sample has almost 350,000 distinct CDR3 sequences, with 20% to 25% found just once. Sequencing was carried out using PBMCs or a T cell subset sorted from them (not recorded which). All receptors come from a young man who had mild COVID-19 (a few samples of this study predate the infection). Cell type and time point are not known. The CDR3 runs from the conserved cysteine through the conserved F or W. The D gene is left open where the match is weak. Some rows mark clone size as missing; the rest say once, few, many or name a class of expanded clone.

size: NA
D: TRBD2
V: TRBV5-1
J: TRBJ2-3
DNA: TGCGCCAGCAGCATTCCAAGCGGGGGGGATACGCAGTATTTT
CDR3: CASSIPSGGDTQYF

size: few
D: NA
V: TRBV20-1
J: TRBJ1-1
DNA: TGCAGTGCTAGAGGGGGACGGGGATTGAACACTGAAGCTTTCTTT
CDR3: CSARGGRGLNTEAFF

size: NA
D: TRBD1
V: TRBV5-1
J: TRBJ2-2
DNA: TGCGCCAGCACGTTACAGGGGCCTGGCGGGGAGCTGTTTTTT
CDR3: CASTLQGPGGELFF

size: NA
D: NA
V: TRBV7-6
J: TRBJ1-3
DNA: TGTGCCAGCAGCTTAGAGGTCTCTGGAAACACCATATATTTT
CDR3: CASSLEVSGNTIYF

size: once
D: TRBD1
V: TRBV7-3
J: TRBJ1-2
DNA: TGTGCCAGCAGCTTAACCGCGACAGGGGGCTTGGGTGGCTACACCTTC
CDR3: CASSLTATGGLGGYTF

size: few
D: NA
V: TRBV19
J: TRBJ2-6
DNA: TGTGCCAGTAATCCGGTCTCTGGGGCCAACGTCCTGACTTTC
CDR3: CASNPVSGANVLTF

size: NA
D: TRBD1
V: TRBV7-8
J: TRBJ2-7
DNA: TGTGCCAGCAGCTTGCCCGACGGGACAGGCCCCTACGAGCAGTACTTC
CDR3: CASSLPDGTGPYEQYF

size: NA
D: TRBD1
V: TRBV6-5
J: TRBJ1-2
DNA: TGTGCCAGCAGTTACTCAGGACAGGCGAACTATGGCTACACCTTC
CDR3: CASSYSGQANYGYTF

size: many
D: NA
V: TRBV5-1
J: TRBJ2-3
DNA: TGCGCCAGCAGCTCCCAGACCCTCACAGATACGCAGTATTTT
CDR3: CASSSQTLTDTQYF

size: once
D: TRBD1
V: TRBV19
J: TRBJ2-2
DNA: TGTGCCAGTAGGAGGGGACAGGGAGAGACCGGGGAGCTGTTTTTT
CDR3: CASRRGQGETGELFF

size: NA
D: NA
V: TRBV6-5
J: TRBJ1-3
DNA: TGTGCCAGCAGTTACAGGGACTCTGGAAACACCATATATTTT
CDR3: CASSYRDSGNTIYF

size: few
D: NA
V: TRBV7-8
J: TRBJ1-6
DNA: TGTGCCAGCAGCTTACGACACGACTATAATTCACCCCTCCACTTT
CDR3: CASSLRHDYNSPLHF

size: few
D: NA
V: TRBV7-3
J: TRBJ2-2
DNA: TGTGCCAGCAGCTCAGGTGGCGGGGGCAACACCGGGGAGCTGTTTTTT
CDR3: CASSSGGGGNTGELFF

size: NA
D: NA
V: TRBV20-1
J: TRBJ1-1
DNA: TGCAGTGCTAGGGTGGGAGGGCCGAACACTGAAGCTTTCTTT
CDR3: CSARVGGPNTEAFF

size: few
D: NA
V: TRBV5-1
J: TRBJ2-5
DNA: TGCGCCAGCACCGTAGGGGGGAGAGAGACCCAGTACTTC
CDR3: CASTVGGRETQYF

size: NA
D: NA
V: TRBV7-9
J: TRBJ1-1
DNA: TGTGCCAGCAGCTCGCTCCAGGGTAGGGGGGCTTTCTTT
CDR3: CASSSLQGRGAFF

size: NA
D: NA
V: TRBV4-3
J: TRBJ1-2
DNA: TGCGCCAGCAGCCAAGATTACGCGGGCCGGGGAGGCTACACCTTC
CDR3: CASSQDYAGRGGYTF

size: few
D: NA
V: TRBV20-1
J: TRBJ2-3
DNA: TGCAGTGCTAGATCGGTAGGAGAATATAGCACAGATACGCAGTATTTT
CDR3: CSARSVGEYSTDTQYF

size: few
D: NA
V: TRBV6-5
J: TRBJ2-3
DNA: TGTGCCAGCAGGAGCAGGGGGGGCACAGATACGCAGTATTTT
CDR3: CASRSRGGTDTQYF

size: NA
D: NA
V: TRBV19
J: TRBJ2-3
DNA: TGTGCCAGTAGTATAGATCAACAGGGCCCTAGCACAGATACGCAGTATTTT
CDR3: CASSIDQQGPSTDTQYF

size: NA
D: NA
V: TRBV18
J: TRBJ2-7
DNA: TGTGCCAGCTCACCGGGGGTTGCGGAGTCCTACGAGCAGTACTTC
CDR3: CASSPGVAESYEQYF

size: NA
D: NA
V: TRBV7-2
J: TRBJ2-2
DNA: TGTGCCAGCAGCCCCCCGGTTGGGGAGCTGTTTTTT
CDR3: CASSPPVGELFF

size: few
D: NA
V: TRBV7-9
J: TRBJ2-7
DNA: TGTGCCAGCAGCTACCCACGGGACGCAGGCGGGGAGCAGTACTTC
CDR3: CASSYPRDAGGEQYF

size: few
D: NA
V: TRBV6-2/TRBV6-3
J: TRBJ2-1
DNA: TGTGCCAGCAGACCTAGTACCGGCGATGAGCAGTTCTTC
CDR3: CASRPSTGDEQFF

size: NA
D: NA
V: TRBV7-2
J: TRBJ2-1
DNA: TGTGCCAGCAGCTCTCGGGCCGATGCGGAGCAGTTCTTC
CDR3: CASSSRADAEQFF

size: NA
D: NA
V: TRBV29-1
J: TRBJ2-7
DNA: TGCAGCGTAGTAGTCCAGGGAGGCGAGCAGTACTTC
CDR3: CSVVVQGGEQYF

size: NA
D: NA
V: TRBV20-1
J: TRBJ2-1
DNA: TGCAGTGCCGAGTCTAAGGTTGAGCAGTTCTTC
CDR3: CSAESKVEQFF

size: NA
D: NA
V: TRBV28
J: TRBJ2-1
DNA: TGTGCCAGCACCGACCTCACTGGCGCCGGATTTTACAATGAGCAGTTCTTC
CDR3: CASTDLTGAGFYNEQFF

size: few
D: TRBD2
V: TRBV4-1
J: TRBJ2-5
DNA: TGCGCCAGCAGCCAAGAAAGGACTAGCGGGGGGCTGCGGGGTGAGACCCAGTACTTC
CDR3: CASSQERTSGGLRGETQYF

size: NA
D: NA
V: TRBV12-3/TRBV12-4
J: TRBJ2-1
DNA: TGTGCCAGCAGCGGGGGACCCGAGCAGTTCTTC
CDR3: CASSGGPEQFF

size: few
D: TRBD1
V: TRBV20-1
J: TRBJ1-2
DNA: TGCAGTGCTAAGACAGGGGGAGCTAACTATGGCTACACCTTC
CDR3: CSAKTGGANYGYTF

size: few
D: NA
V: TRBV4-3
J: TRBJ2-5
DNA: TGCGCCAGCAGCCAAGATTCGGGCAACCGCTGGGAGACCCAGTACTTC
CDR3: CASSQDSGNRWETQYF

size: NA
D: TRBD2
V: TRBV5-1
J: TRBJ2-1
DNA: TGCGCCAGCAGGCAGTCCGGGACTAGCGGGGTGGTCTCCTACAATGAGCAGTTCTTC
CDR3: CASRQSGTSGVVSYNEQFF

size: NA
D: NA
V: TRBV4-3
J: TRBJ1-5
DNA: TGCGCCAGCAGCCAAGACCCCCCGGGGAGGGGTAGTCAGCCCCAGCATTTT
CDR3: CASSQDPPGRGSQPQHF

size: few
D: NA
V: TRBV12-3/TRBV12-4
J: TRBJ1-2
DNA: TGTGCCATCGGCGTCGGCCACTATGGCTACACCTTC
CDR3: CAIGVGHYGYTF